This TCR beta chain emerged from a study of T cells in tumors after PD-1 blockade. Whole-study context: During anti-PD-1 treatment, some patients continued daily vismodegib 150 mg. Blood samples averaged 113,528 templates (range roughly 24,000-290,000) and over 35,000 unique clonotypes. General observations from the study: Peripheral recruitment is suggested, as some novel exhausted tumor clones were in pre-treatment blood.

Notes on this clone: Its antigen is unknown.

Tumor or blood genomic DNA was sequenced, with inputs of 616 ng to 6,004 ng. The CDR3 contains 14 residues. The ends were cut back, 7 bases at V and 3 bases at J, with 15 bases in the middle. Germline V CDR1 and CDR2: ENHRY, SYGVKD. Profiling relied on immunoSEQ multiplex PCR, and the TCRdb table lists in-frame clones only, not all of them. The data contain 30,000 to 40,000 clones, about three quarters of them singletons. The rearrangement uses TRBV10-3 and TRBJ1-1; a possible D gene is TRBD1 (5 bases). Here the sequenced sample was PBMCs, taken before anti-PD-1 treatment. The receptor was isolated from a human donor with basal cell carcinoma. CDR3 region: CAITSGRGDTEAFF. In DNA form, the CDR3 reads TGTGCCATCACAAGCGGAAGAGGGGACACTGAAGCTTTCTTT.